One and the same sample provided the 30 T cell receptor beta chains below, sequenced in a study of tumor and adjacent non-tumor tissue in lung cancer. TCRbeta libraries were built with three rounds of nested PCR, modified from ARM-PCR. TCRdb itself ran the multiplex PCR reads through MiXCR, one entry per CDR3 protein. The sample includes more than 35,000 distinct CDR3 sequences, 60% to 70% of them seen just once. The template was RNA from unsorted bulk tissue. Distant lung tissue was collected more than 3 cm away from the tumor edge. The sample comprised distant non-tumor lung tissue. The origin of the receptors is a woman between 35 and 50 years old with non-small cell lung cancer.

About this clonotype itself: This likely comes from a read error, as the CDR3 has no conserved phenylalanine or tryptophan at its end. The V gene is TRBV12-3 or TRBV12-4, the J gene TRBJ2-7, with 9 bases aligning to TRBD1. The CDR3 covers 15 residues. Unmatched junction bases numbered 7, after V lost 4 bases and J lost 3 bases. The CDR3: CASSCTGGQDYEQYL. CDR3 nucleotides: TGTGCCAGCAGTTGTACAGGGGGCCAAGACTACGAGCAGTACTTA.

This clonotype was counted many times. The V call is TRBV20-1, the J call TRBJ2-1; 9 bases map to TRBD1. J gave up 6 bases and V 5 bases, and 11 bases lay outside the gene matches. This CDR3 has 15 residues. Per the germline V gene, CDR1 is DFQATT and CDR2 is SNEGSKA (reference sequence). The chain's CDR3 is CSAPNPGQGTNEQFF. CDR3 bases: TGCAGTGCTCCTAATCCGGGACAGGGAACCAATGAGCAGTTCTTC.

This clonotype occurred a few times. V is TRBV5-1 and J is TRBJ2-7, with 9 nucleotides matching TRBD1. J gave up 9 bases and V 0 bases, and 7 bases lay outside the gene matches. CDR1 and CDR2 (germline): SGHRS, YFSETQ. The CDR3 is made up of 14 amino acids. CDR3 DNA sequence: TGCGCCAGCAGCTTGGCCGGACAGGGGATCCGGCAGTACTTC. Amino acids: CASSLAGQGIRQYF.

This chain uses TRBV14 with TRBJ1-1, with D tentatively TRBD1 (6 bases). Germline-derived CDR1 and CDR2 are SGHDN and FVKESK. This CDR3 comprises 13 residues. Here the CDR3 DNA reads TGTGTCAACCCGGGACACTTGGACACTGAAGCTTTCTTT. Residues: CVNPGHLDTEAFF. Variable domain in full (rest from reference TRBV14 and TRBJ1-1): EAGVTQFPSHSVIEKGQTVTLRCDPISGHDNLYWYRRVMGKEIKFLLHFVKESKQDESGMPNNRFLAERTGGTYSTLKVQPAELEDSGVYFCVNPGHLDTEAFFGQGTRLTVV.

Concerning this clonotype: The conserved phenylalanine or tryptophan is not found at the CDR3 terminus, so this likely reflects a read error. The chain has TRBV11-2 and TRBJ1-2; perhaps TRBD1 as D (5 bases). Germline CDR1 SGHAT, CDR2 FQNNGV. There are 16 residues in the CDR3. In DNA form, the CDR3 reads TGTACCAGCAGCCCGACGGACACGAGGCGGATAAATGGCTACACCCTC. It translates to CTSSPTDTRRINGYTL.

Concerning this clonotype: One end of the junction varies from germline; a read error may be responsible. The rearrangement uses TRBV11-3 and TRBJ1-1; possibly TRBD1 for D (6 bases). The CDR3 runs 13 residues. CDR1 is SGHNT and CDR2 is YENEEA in the germline V gene. The CDR3 region is CASTRTASTEDFF. CDR3 DNA: TGTGCCAGCACCCGGACAGCCAGCACTGAAGATTTCTTT.

Worth noting for this clonotype: One end of the junction does not line up with germline, which may come from a read error. The chain has TRBV5-1 and TRBJ2-5, with 7 bases that match TRBD1. Germline CDR1 SGHRS, CDR2 YFSETQ. The CDR3 spans 14 residues. This chain's CDR3 is CASSPGQIQDTQYF. CDR3 bases: TGCGCCAGCAGCCCGGGACAGATCCAAGATACCCAGTACTTC.

With respect to this clonotype: At one boundary the junction diverges from the germline segment, which might be a read error. The chain couples TRBV6-5 to TRBJ2-2; D unresolved. In germline, CDR1 is MNHEY, CDR2 SVGAGI. The CDR3 consists of 13 residues. The CDR3 nucleotides read TGCGCCAGCAGTTACGCAACAGCCGGGGAGCTGTTTTTT. Translation: CASSYATAGELFF.

The V gene is TRBV18, the J gene TRBJ1-2; possible D gene TRBD1, 6 bases. V dropped 0 bases and J dropped 0 bases, with 11 bases sitting between them. Looked up from germline, CDR1 is KGHSH and CDR2 is LQKENI. The CDR3 length is 16 residues. The CDR3 nucleotides read TGTGCCAGCTCACCACCCAGGACAGTAGCTAACTATGGCTACACCTTC. Translation: CASSPPRTVANYGYTF.

In its sample, this clonotype was seen a few times. At one end the junction does not follow the germline gene, possibly because of a read error. This chain links TRBV5-1 with TRBJ2-2; D might be TRBD2 (5 bases). The CDR3 sequence is 14 residues long. Germline CDR1 SGHRS, CDR2 YFSETQ. The CDR3 DNA sequence: TGCGCCAGCGGCTTTTGGCAGGACGCCGGGGAGTTGTTTTTT. It encodes CASGFWQDAGELFF.

With regard to this clonotype: Germline and junction disagree at one end, which may indicate a read error. This chain joins TRBV20-1 and TRBJ2-1, with 10 bases aligning to TRBD2. Per the germline V gene, CDR1 is DFQATT and CDR2 is SNEGSKA (reference sequence). This CDR3 comprises 15 residues. The CDR3 DNA sequence: TGCAGTGCTACACGGGTCAGCGGGAGGGCCGTGGAGCAGTCCTTC. It translates to CSATRVSGRAVEQSF.

Regarding this clonotype: The missing conserved phenylalanine or tryptophan at the end of this CDR3 makes a read error likely. V and J are TRBV11-2 and TRBJ2-5, with D maybe TRBD2 (5 bases). The V end lost 5 bases, the J end lost 2 bases, and 21 bases lay between the germline ends. Germline V gives CDR1 SGHAT, CDR2 FQNNGV. The CDR3 has 17 amino acids. The CDR3 sequence is CASSIGLGVGEQETQYL. The DNA for the CDR3 is TGTGCCAGCAGCATAGGTCTGGGTGTCGGGGAACAAGAGACCCAGTACCTC.

To note about this clonotype: A much larger clone differs by one base, so this may be a read error. The chain combines TRBV20-1 with TRBJ2-1; possible D gene TRBD2, 5 bases. V was pared by 6 bases and J by 5 bases, with 17 bases between. This CDR3 has 14 residues. The germline V gene encodes CDR1 DFQATT and CDR2 SNEGSKA (reference sequence). The CDR3 spells CSAAPSTADNEQFF. The CDR3 bases are TGCAGTGCCGCCCCCTCTACAGCGGACAATGAGCAGTTCTTC.

Concerning this clonotype itself: A clone one base away is much larger, so this may be a read error. This sequence joins TRBV7-9 and TRBJ2-1, with TRBD2 matching over 9 bases. Germline V gene lookup returns CDR1 SEHNR and CDR2 FQNEAQ (reference sequence). CDR3 length: 15 amino acids. The CDR3 DNA sequence: TGTGCCAGCAACTTAGTCTCTAGCGGGAAAAATGAGCAGTTCTTC. This codes for CASNLVSSGKNEQFF.

This clonotype has only one observation. The CDR3 is CASRPPGTSTNEQFF. DNA for the CDR3: TGTGCCAGCAGACCCCCTGGGACATCTACCAATGAGCAGTTCTTC. This rearrangement joins TRBV12-3 or TRBV12-4 to TRBJ2-1, with D perhaps matching TRBD1 (6 bases). Trimming pared 6 bases from V and 6 bases from J, leaving 18 bases between. CDR3 length equals 15 residues.

On this clonotype itself: Lacking the conserved final phenylalanine or tryptophan, this CDR3 likely reflects a read error. This rearrangement joins TRBV30 to TRBJ1-1; 7 bases agree with TRBD1. The CDR3 totals 12 residues. Germline CDR1 is GTSNPN and CDR2 is SVGIG (reference sequence). The CDR3 DNA is TGTGCCTGGGACAGGGCGAACACTGGAGCTTTCCTT. Protein product: CAWDRANTGAFL.

This clonotype was observed a single time. The gene calls are TRBV5-6 and TRBJ1-2; TRBD1 is a possible D gene (6 bases). The V gene lost 3 bases and the J gene lost 8 bases, with 17 bases spanning the gap. Germline assignment: CDR1 SGHDT and CDR2 YYEEEE. The CDR3 has 14 amino acids. CDR3 bases: TGTGCCAGCAGCTACGGACAGTTGGTGAACGGCTACACCTTC. Residues: CASSYGQLVNGYTF. The variable domain in full, completed from reference TRBV5-6 and TRBJ1-2, reads DAGVTQSPTHLIKTRGQQVTLRCSPKSGHDTVSWYQQALGQGPQFIFQYYEEEERQRGNFPDRFSGHQFPNYSSELNVNALLLGDSALYLCASSYGQLVNGYTFGSGTRLTVV.

In regard to this clonotype: The CDR3 does not close with the conserved phenylalanine or tryptophan, likely indicating a read error. The chain is built from TRBV11-1 and TRBJ1-5; D gene unclear. The CDR3 sequence is 13 residues long. Germline CDR1 reads SGHAT; CDR2 reads FQDESV (reference sequence). This CDR3 reads CAGSKNNGEPQHY. The CDR3 bases are TGTGCCGGCAGTAAAAACAACGGGGAGCCTCAGCATTAT.

The chain employs TRBV11-2 and TRBJ2-3; D perhaps matches TRBD1 (6 bases). This CDR3 is built from 16 residues. Trimming stripped 5 bases from V and 0 bases from J, with 15 bases between. Germline V lookup: CDR1 SGHAT, CDR2 FQNNGV. The CDR3 spells CASSPQGPYSTDTQYF. The CDR3 DNA sequence: TGTGCCAGCAGCCCTCAGGGGCCGTATAGCACAGATACGCAGTATTTT. The full variable domain, with the rest looked up from reference TRBV11-2 and TRBJ2-3, is EAGVAQSPRYKIIEKRQSVAFWCNPISGHATLYWYQQILGQGPKLLIQFQNNGVVDDSQLPKDRFSAERLKGVDSTLKIQPAKLEDSAVYLCASSPQGPYSTDTQYFGPGTRLTVL.

A note on this clonotype: One end of the junction varies from germline; a read error may be responsible. This sequence joins TRBV11-2 and TRBJ2-1, with D perhaps TRBD2 (6 bases). The CDR3 sequence is 19 residues long. The germline CDR1 and CDR2 sequences are SGHAT and FQNNGV. This CDR3 is CASSLAGGNRSGVYNGQFF. DNA for the CDR3: TGCGCCAGCAGCTTAGCTGGGGGGAATCGGAGCGGAGTCTACAATGGGCAGTTCTTC.

V usage is TRBV30 and J usage is TRBJ2-7; D gene unclear. CDR3 length: 12 residues. Germline loops: CDR1 GTSNPN, CDR2 SVGIG (reference sequence). Between the trimmed V and J ends, which lost 0 bases and 3 bases, there was a span of 6 bases. This CDR3 reads CAWSVDHYEQYF. As DNA, the CDR3 is TGTGCCTGGAGTGTAGATCACTACGAGCAGTACTTC.

The chain recombines TRBV11-2 with TRBJ2-1, with 13 bases lining up with TRBD2. Germline V CDR1 and CDR2: SGHAT, FQNNGV. The CDR3 contains 12 residues. The V gene end was trimmed by 7 bases and the J gene end by 15 bases; junction bases not matched to a gene: 6. CDR3 region: CASTSLAGGGFF. The CDR3 DNA is TGTGCCAGCACCTCACTAGCGGGAGGGGGGTTCTTC.

This clonotype was counted many times. The genes are TRBV4-1 and TRBJ2-1; D is perhaps TRBD2 (6 bases). V was shortened by 4 bases and J by 6 bases, with 10 bases between the two germline ends. In germline, CDR1 is MGHRA, CDR2 YSYEKL. The CDR3 runs to 13 residues. CDR3 region: CASSPLTSNEQFF. For the CDR3, the DNA is TGCGCCAGCAGCCCCCTGACTAGCAATGAGCAGTTCTTC.

The V and J genes are TRBV20-1 and TRBJ1-2; 9 nucleotides align to TRBD1. Germline V lookup: CDR1 DFQATT, CDR2 SNEGSKA (reference sequence). The CDR3 contains 14 residues. V shed 3 bases and J 7 bases; nucleotides not matched to a gene: 9. CDR3 sequence reads: CSASEGLDRGGYTF. In DNA form, the CDR3 reads TGCAGTGCTAGTGAAGGTCTGGACAGGGGTGGCTACACCTTC.

The chain is built from TRBV29-1 and TRBJ2-1; TRBD2 matches at 8 bases. The V gene's germline CDR1 is SQVTM and CDR2 ANQGSEA. This CDR3 contains 15 residues. With 8 bases clipped from V and 3 bases from J, the junction kept 12 bases outside the gene matches. The CDR3 region has the DNA TGCAGCCTCACAAGGACCAGCGGGAGCTACAATGAGCAGTTCTTC. The encoded protein is CSLTRTSGSYNEQFF.

This clonotype appeared a single time. Because the CDR3 is missing its conserved closing phenylalanine or tryptophan, this is likely a read error. V usage is TRBV11-3 and J usage is TRBJ2-5; D possibly uses TRBD1 or TRBD2 (5 bases each). Trimming shortened V by 10 bases and J by 5 bases, and 26 bases separated the two germline ends. From germline, CDR1 is SGHNT and CDR2 YENEEA. The CDR3 sequence is 16 residues long. CDR3 residues: CAISVAANRGRETQYL. The CDR3 region has the DNA TGTGCCATCTCGGTTGCGGCCAATCGGGGCCGTGAGACCCAGTACCTC.

This clonotype was observed at least ten times. The chain recombines TRBV28 with TRBJ2-7; 8 nucleotides match TRBD2. Unmatched junction bases numbered 9, after V lost 2 bases and J lost 6 bases. The CDR3 covers 15 residues. Germline CDR1 reads MDHEN; CDR2 reads SYDVKM. The CDR3 bases are TGTGCCAGCAGTTTACCGGGACTAGGGACAAGCGAGCAGTACTTC. Translating it yields CASSLPGLGTSEQYF.

A remark on this clonotype: Given the absence of the conserved phenylalanine or tryptophan at the CDR3 end, a read error is likely. Here the CDR3 DNA reads TGCAGCGTGACCGGGACTAGCGAATGTTCGGCGGGTAATGAGCAGTTCTTA. As protein: CSVTGTSECSAGNEQFL. This chain uses TRBV29-1 with TRBJ2-1, with 10 bases identical to TRBD2. Germline values: CDR1 SQVTM, CDR2 ANQGSEA. With 6 bases clipped from V and 7 bases from J, the junction kept 18 bases outside the gene matches. This CDR3 contains 17 residues.

Details on this clonotype: The junction departs from germline at one end; a sequencing error may be responsible. This sequence joins TRBV5-6 and TRBJ1-1, with unresolved D. Germline values: CDR1 SGHDT, CDR2 YYEEEE. This CDR3 has 13 residues. The CDR3 DNA reads as TGTGCCAGCCGGCGAGGGTCCCAGGCTGAAGCTCTCTTT. This translates into CASRRGSQAEALF.

The table lists this clonotype with many counts. This chain uses TRBV6-1 with TRBJ2-7; 12 bases line up with TRBD1. This CDR3 contains 16 residues. The germline CDR1 and CDR2 sequences are MNHNS and SASEGT. V was clipped by 3 bases and J by 5 bases; unmatched bases: 8. Here the CDR3 DNA reads TGTGCCAGCAGTGATGGGTTGGGACAGGGGGCGAACGAGCAGTACTTC. The encoded protein is CASSDGLGQGANEQYF.